This T cell receptor (beta chain) was identified in a study of T cell repertoires in cytomegalovirus infection. Study summary: Indicated by public TCR beta signatures were CMV infection and matching HLA type. Findings and limits, study-wide: Dominant in the ex vivo response were TCR beta clonotypes restricted by HLA-C and specific for CMV.

On this clonotype: Its cognate antigen is unknown.

TCRdb processed the reads anew with MiXCR; each CDR3 protein has one entry. The table has under 200,000 distinct CDR3 sequences, roughly 21% seen once. The receptor comes from a human donor in good health (CMV status not recorded). Some clones in this sample may be carry-over from other donors' samples. The source was CD8+ T cells from cultured PBMCs, collected from culture after CMV antigen stimulation.

CDR3 region: CASSFDPRGEAFF. DNA of the CDR3: TGTGCCAGCAGTTTTGACCCCCGGGGTGAAGCTTTCTTT. The rearrangement uses TRBV12-3 or TRBV12-4 and TRBJ1-1; D unclear. V lost 3 bases, J lost 7 bases, and 12 bases lay in between. The CDR3 is 13 amino acids.